Shown below are 17 T cell receptor beta chains from a single sample sequenced in a study of blood T cell repertoires in COVID-19. Clones were read by immunoSEQ multiplex PCR, and TCRdb kept only the in-frame ones, dropping some. The data show a few hundred thousand clones, around 87% seen once. Material: peripheral blood. The receptor source for this set is a woman in her forties or fifties who had recovered from COVID-19.

This clone showed up just once. The rearrangement joins TRBV5-1 to TRBJ2-1; the match to TRBD1 covers 7 bases. The CDR3 totals 15 residues. Losses at the gene ends were 6 bases for V and 8 bases for J; bases not matched to a gene: 14. Germline V gene lookup returns CDR1 SGHRS and CDR2 YFSETQ. The CDR3 DNA sequence: TGCGCCAGCAAACAGGGGCCCCGGTCTCCCGATGAGCAGTTCTTC. Protein sequence: CASKQGPRSPDEQFF.

This chain connects TRBV14 to TRBJ2-5; TRBD2 is a possible D gene (5 bases). V lost 1 base and J lost 2, with 8 bases in between. Looked up from germline, CDR1 is SGHDN and CDR2 is FVKESK. There are 14 residues in the CDR3. DNA for the CDR3: TGTGCCAGCAGCCAAGTTTGGAGGCAAGAGACCCAGTACTTC. Translated, it gives CASSQVWRQETQYF.

This clone has only a few counts. This sequence joins TRBV5-8 and TRBJ2-6; 7 nucleotides align to TRBD1. The CDR3 extends over 15 amino acids. The V gene's germline CDR1 is SGHTS and CDR2 YDEGEE. J was trimmed by 4 bases and V by 2 bases; bases with no gene match: 3. CDR3 sequence (DNA): TGTGCCAGCAGCTTAGGGGGCTCCGGGGCCAACGTCCTGACTTTC. Protein: CASSLGGSGANVLTF.

V is TRBV29-1 and J is TRBJ1-2; D unclear. This CDR3 region has 11 residues. The germline gives CDR1 SQVTM, CDR2 ANQGSEA. V lost 4 bases and J lost 6, with 9 bases in between. CDR3 nucleotides: TGCAGCGTTGTCGGAGTCGATGGCTACACCTTC. Translated, it gives CSVVGVDGYTF.

The genes are TRBV30 and TRBJ1-5; D is undetermined. The length of the CDR3 is 13 residues. V shed 2 bases and J shed 4 bases, with 9 bases lying between them. Germline CDR1 reads GTSNPN; CDR2 reads SVGIG (reference sequence). CDR3 in amino acids: CAWSSRDNQPQHF. CDR3 DNA: TGTGCCTGGAGTAGCCGGGATAATCAGCCCCAGCATTTT.

The chain combines TRBV30 with TRBJ2-7; a weak D match, TRBD2 (5 bases). The CDR3 totals 15 residues. The V end lost 1 base, the J end lost 7 bases, and 20 bases lay between the germline ends. The germline V gene has CDR1 GTSNPN and CDR2 SVGIG (reference sequence). CDR3 nucleotides: TGTGCCTGGAGTGGTGGACTCCAGACGGAGTATGAGCAGTACTTC. Amino acids: CAWSGGLQTEYEQYF.

The J gene is TRBJ2-1, the V gene TRBV7-9, with a weak D call TRBD1 (6 bases). This CDR3 contains 16 residues. Germline V gene data show CDR1 as SEHNR and CDR2 as FQNEAQ (reference sequence). Trimming stripped 5 bases from V and 4 bases from J, with 18 bases between. The CDR3 DNA is TGTGCCAGCAGCACGGGTACACAGGGTTATTACAATGAGCAGTTCTTC. It yields the protein CASSTGTQGYYNEQFF. Complete variable domain (other parts from reference TRBV7-9 and TRBJ2-1): DTGVSQNPRHKITKRGQNVTFRCDPISEHNRLYWYRQTLGQGPEFLTYFQNEAQLEKSRLLSDRFSAERPKGSFSTLEIQRTEQGDSAMYLCASSTGTQGYYNEQFFGPGTRLTVL.

This clone counts as large. The chain couples TRBV5-5 to TRBJ2-4; weak D call: TRBD1 (6 bases). CDR3 length: 14 amino acids. Trimming took 2 bases from V and 8 from J, leaving 14 bases between them. Germline CDR1 is SGHKS and CDR2 is YYEKEE (reference sequence). The CDR3 nucleotides read TGTGCCAGCAGCTTTTCCCAGGGGTGGGACATTCAGTACTTC. It is translated as CASSFSQGWDIQYF.

The genes are TRBV3-1 (or the pseudogene TRBV3-2) and TRBJ2-1; no reliable D call. Trimming stripped 1 base from V and 5 bases from J, with 9 bases between. The CDR3 runs to 14 residues. Germline assignment: CDR1 LGHDT and CDR2 YNNKEL (reference sequence). CDR3 DNA: TGTGCCAGCAGCCAAGGGAGAACAAACAATGAGCAGTTCTTC. This sequence encodes CASSQGRTNNEQFF.

The rearrangement uses TRBV4-3 and TRBJ2-7, with 11 bases matching TRBD1. The CDR3 is made up of 16 amino acids. Germline V gene lookup returns CDR1 LGHNA and CDR2 YSLEER. V lost 0 bases and J lost 5; bases outside the gene matches: 6. The DNA of the CDR3 is TGCGCCAGCAGCCAAGAAAGGACAGGGGGCATGGACGAGCAGTACTTC. Its protein is CASSQERTGGMDEQYF.

This chain connects TRBV18 to TRBJ2-3, with a possible D match to TRBD1 (6 bases). The CDR3 loop spans 15 amino acids. V dropped 3 bases and J dropped 0 bases, with 10 bases sitting between them. The germline gives CDR1 KGHSH, CDR2 LQKENI. CDR3: CASSPRTASTDTQYF. The CDR3 bases are TGTGCCAGCTCACCGAGGACAGCTAGCACAGATACGCAGTATTTT.

The chain couples TRBV20-1 to TRBJ2-1; D ambiguous. The CDR3 runs 14 residues. The germline V and J ends were trimmed by 3 bases and 3 bases, with 12 bases remaining between them. CDR1 DFQATT and CDR2 SNEGSKA come from the germline V gene (reference sequence). The CDR3 loop is CSASELLDYNEQFF. The CDR3 bases are TGCAGTGCTAGTGAACTCCTCGACTACAATGAGCAGTTCTTC.

The chain recombines TRBV6-6 with TRBJ2-3; 7 bases line up with TRBD2. The CDR3 has 15 residues. J lost 1 base, V lost 7 bases, and 8 bases had no gene match. Per the germline V gene, CDR1 is MNHNY and CDR2 is SVGAGI (reference sequence). The CDR3 loop is CASTSREVGTDTQYF. CDR3 DNA: TGTGCCAGCACCTCCCGGGAGGTTGGCACAGATACGCAGTATTTT.

V gene TRBV7-9 combines with J gene TRBJ1-1; D unclear. The CDR3 length is 14 residues. V shed 2 bases and J shed 0 bases, with 7 bases lying between them. Germline assignment: CDR1 SEHNR and CDR2 FQNEAQ (reference sequence). Written as DNA, the CDR3 is TGTGCCAGCAGCTTAAGGCAGGTGAACACTGAAGCTTTCTTT. Protein sequence: CASSLRQVNTEAFF.

The chain couples TRBV7-3 to TRBJ2-3, with D possibly matching TRBD2 (6 bases). From germline, CDR1 is SGHTA and CDR2 FQGTGA. The V gene lost 5 bases and the J gene lost 5 bases, with 14 bases spanning the gap. This CDR3 region has 14 residues. The CDR3 nucleotides are TGTGCCAGCAGCGCGACCTTAGCGGTAGATACGCAGTATTTT. It is translated as CASSATLAVDTQYF.

This chain joins TRBV7-9 and TRBJ1-5; D may be TRBD1 (5 bases). Germline CDR1 and CDR2: SEHNR and FQNEAQ (reference sequence). The CDR3 is made up of 14 amino acids. Trimming stripped 5 bases from V and 5 bases from J, with 13 bases between. The DNA for the CDR3 is TGTGCCAGCAGCGCCGGGGGAGGACATCAGCCCCAGCATTTT. Translating gives CASSAGGGHQPQHF.

The CDR3 nucleotides are TGCAGTGCTAGTCGGGGGGGAATGGTAGAGACCCAGTACTTC. It encodes CSASRGGMVETQYF. V and J are TRBV20-1 and TRBJ2-5, with 8 bases identical to TRBD2. V lost 3 bases, J lost 4 bases, and 7 bases stayed unmatched. CDR1 and CDR2 from the germline V gene are DFQATT and SNEGSKA (reference sequence). The CDR3 is 14 amino acids.